What follows are 3 T cell receptor beta chains derived from one specimen sequenced in a study of neurological immune-mediated disorders. Described time point: longitudinal time-point 1 (baseline). From the 5' RACE reads, TCRdb called clonotypes with MiXCR, one entry per CDR3 protein. This sample has tens of thousands of distinct CDR3 sequences; roughly 10% occur once, and the top ten carry 6.5% to 8.5%. What was sequenced was PBMCs. The receptors here all came from a male donor with HTLV-1-associated myelopathy (HAM/TSP).

The chain recombines TRBV2 with TRBJ2-3; D gene unclear. CDR3 length equals 10 residues. The germline V and J ends were trimmed by 7 bases and 5 bases, with 4 bases remaining between them. CDR1 and CDR2 (germline): SNHLY, FYNNEI. CDR3 protein: CASNRDTQYF. Here the CDR3 DNA reads TGTGCCAGCAACAGAGATACGCAGTATTTT.

The table lists this clonotype with many counts. The chain uses TRBV5-1 and TRBJ1-2; 9 bases agree with TRBD1. The CDR3 is 14 amino acids. With V trimmed by 1 base and J by 8 bases, 6 bases remained unmatched. The germline V gene has CDR1 SGHRS and CDR2 YFSETQ. Here the CDR3 reads CASSLQGQGAGYTF. The DNA for the CDR3 is TGCGCCAGCAGCTTGCAGGGACAGGGTGCAGGCTACACCTTC.

This clonotype has a count of ten or more. The genes are TRBV6-5 and TRBJ2-7; D remains unclear. Germline V gene sequence: CDR1 MNHEY, CDR2 SVGAGI. V dropped 3 bases and J dropped 5 bases, with 20 bases sitting between them. This CDR3 is 16 amino acids long. The CDR3 bases are TGTGCCAGCAGTTATACGGGCAGTCTAAGTGCTAACGAGCAGTACTTC. It is translated as CASSYTGSLSANEQYF.